This T cell receptor (beta chain) stems from a study of T cell responses to AZD1222 COVID-19 vaccine. Sequenced by immunoSEQ multiplex PCR; TCRdb stores in-frame clones only, minus some. In the table there are roughly 120,000 clones, about 88% of which are singletons. Germline V lookup: CDR1 SGHDT, CDR2 YYEEEE. Trimming took off 0 bases at V and 8 bases at J, with 11 bases between the two ends. The CDR3 spans 14 residues. This chain joins TRBV5-6 and TRBJ1-4; perhaps TRBD1 as D (5 bases). The sample was peripheral blood, taken on day 0 of AZD1222 vaccination. This clonotype was sampled from an adult in good health. CDR3 DNA: TGTGCCAGCAGCTTGGGGCAGGGCGGCGAAAAACTGTTTTTT. It specifies CASSLGQGGEKLFF.